Each of the 21 T cell receptor beta chains below was sequenced from the same sample in a study of blood T cell repertoires in COVID-19. TCRdb's copy holds only in-frame clones and misses some; the assay was immunoSEQ multiplex PCR. The table has 130,000 to 150,000 clones, roughly 90% seen once. Sequencing was carried out using PBMCs or T cells enriched from blood (not recorded which). These receptors were obtained from a woman younger than 45 with acute COVID-19.

This sequence joins TRBV24-1 and TRBJ1-3, with 7 nucleotides matching TRBD1. There are 15 residues in the CDR3. Per the germline V gene, CDR1 is KGHDR and CDR2 is SFDVKD. After removal of 6 bases from V and 0 bases from J, the junction contained 4 bases not matched to a gene. This CDR3 is CATSPGGSSGNTIYF. CDR3 coding DNA: TGTGCCACCAGTCCAGGGGGAAGCTCTGGAAACACCATATATTTT.

The chain employs TRBV2 and TRBJ1-1; no firm D call. The germline V gene encodes CDR1 SNHLY and CDR2 FYNNEI. V dropped 2 bases and J dropped 2 bases, with 6 bases sitting between them. There are 13 residues in the CDR3. CDR3 residues: CASSEQRNTEAFF. The DNA for the CDR3 is TGTGCCAGCAGTGAACAGCGTAACACTGAAGCTTTCTTT. The variable domain in full, completed from reference TRBV2 and TRBJ1-1, reads EPEVTQTPSHQVTQMGQEVILRCVPISNHLYFYWYRQILGQKVEFLVSFYNNEISEKSEIFDDQFSVERPDGSNFTLKIRSTKLEDSAMYFCASSEQRNTEAFFGQGTRLTVV.

This clone was counted a few times. This chain uses TRBV9 with TRBJ1-1; 9 bases are a match to TRBD1. V lost 0 bases, J lost 4 bases, and 10 bases stayed unmatched. The CDR3 loop spans 17 amino acids. Per germline, CDR1 SGDLS and CDR2 YYNGEE. CDR3 sequence: CASSVGVFTGGGTEAFF. In nucleotides, the CDR3 is TGTGCCAGCAGCGTAGGGGTTTTTACAGGGGGCGGCACTGAAGCTTTCTTT.

The chain uses TRBV3-1 (or the pseudogene TRBV3-2) and TRBJ1-2; 7 positions match TRBD1. The CDR3 spans 19 residues. Germline loops: CDR1 LGHDT, CDR2 YNNKEL (reference sequence). The V and J ends lost 3 bases and 2 bases, in that order; junction bases with no gene match: 18. CDR3 DNA sequence: TGTGCCAGCAGCCATTCAAGGGGGACAGCCTCTCAATCAAACTATGGCTACACCTTC. Its protein is CASSHSRGTASQSNYGYTF.

V gene TRBV10-3 combines with J gene TRBJ2-2; 10 bases map to TRBD1. Trimming removed 6 bases from V and 4 bases from J; junction bases left unmatched: 8. The CDR3 sequence is 16 residues long. Germline lookup yields CDR1 ENHRY and CDR2 SYGVKD. The CDR3 nucleotides read TGTGCCATCAGCGAACCGGGACAGGGGACCACCGGGGAGCTGTTTTTT. This translates into CAISEPGQGTTGELFF.

Written as DNA, the CDR3 is TGTGCCAGCGGGTTGGGACAGGTTTCCTACGAGCAGTACTTC. Amino acids: CASGLGQVSYEQYF. This sequence joins TRBV27 and TRBJ2-7, with 8 bases identical to TRBD1. The J segment lost 1 base and the V segment lost 8 bases, leaving 7 bases of the junction unmatched. In germline, CDR1 is MNHEY, CDR2 SMNVEV (reference sequence). The CDR3 runs to 14 residues.

V is TRBV4-3 and J is TRBJ1-1; possible D gene TRBD1, 6 bases. V was cut by 1 base and J by 8 bases, with 17 bases left in between. This CDR3 spans 15 amino acids. CDR1 LGHNA and CDR2 YSLEER come from the germline V gene. This chain's CDR3 is CASSQVAWGQGEAFF. DNA of the CDR3: TGCGCCAGCAGCCAAGTGGCTTGGGGGCAGGGCGAAGCTTTCTTT.

DNA for the CDR3: TGTGCCAGCAGCCCAGGGACAGGGAATGGCTACACCTTC. It specifies CASSPGTGNGYTF. The V call is TRBV7-6, the J call TRBJ1-2, with 9 bases fitting TRBD1. The CDR3 consists of 13 residues. Germline-derived CDR1 and CDR2 are SGHVS and FNYEAQ. V lost 5 bases, J lost 6 bases, and 4 bases stayed unmatched.

The chain joins TRBV9 to TRBJ2-3, with D possibly being TRBD2 (6 bases). Germline V gene lookup returns CDR1 SGDLS and CDR2 YYNGEE. The CDR3 extends over 15 amino acids. With 2 bases removed from V and 5 bases from J, the gap between germline ends came to 15 bases. This CDR3 reads CASSVGGAGQDTQYF. CDR3 coding DNA: TGTGCCAGCAGCGTCGGCGGGGCAGGCCAAGATACGCAGTATTTT.

The genes are TRBV5-6 and TRBJ1-3; D is undetermined. Germline V gene data show CDR1 as SGHDT and CDR2 as YYEEEE. The CDR3 is 13 residues long. Trimming shortened V by 2 bases and J by 4 bases, and 7 bases separated the two germline ends. The CDR3 is CASSFPQGNTIYF. The CDR3 DNA follows: TGTGCCAGCAGCTTTCCCCAGGGAAACACCATATATTTT. The full variable domain, completed using reference TRBV5-6 and TRBJ1-3, is DAGVTQSPTHLIKTRGQQVTLRCSPKSGHDTVSWYQQALGQGPQFIFQYYEEEERQRGNFPDRFSGHQFPNYSSELNVNALLLGDSALYLCASSFPQGNTIYFGEGSWLTVV.

The sample holds one count of this clone. This chain uses TRBV30 with TRBJ2-7; weak D call: TRBD1 (5 bases). From germline, CDR1 is GTSNPN and CDR2 SVGIG (reference sequence). V was trimmed by 2 bases and J by 0 bases, leaving 8 bases between them. CDR3 length: 13 amino acids. The DNA for the CDR3 is TGTGCCTGGAGTAATGGGGCCTCCTACGAGCAGTACTTC. This gives the protein CAWSNGASYEQYF.

V usage is TRBV19 and J usage is TRBJ1-2; D remains ambiguous. Deletions cut 6 bases from V and 5 bases from J, with 22 bases between. The germline CDR1 and CDR2 sequences are LNHDA and SQIVND (reference sequence). This CDR3 contains 16 residues. The CDR3 region has the DNA TGTGCCAGTAGCCTCACGTCGGGGTTCGTTGGTTATGGCTACACCTTC. It yields the protein CASSLTSGFVGYGYTF.

The chain joins TRBV6-2 or TRBV6-3 to TRBJ2-1; 11 nucleotides line up with TRBD2. This CDR3 has 15 residues. CDR1 MNHEY and CDR2 SVGEGT come from the germline V gene. With 4 bases clipped from V and 6 bases from J, the junction kept 5 bases outside the gene matches. The CDR3 here is CASSLTSGDGNEQFF. Written as DNA, the CDR3 is TGTGCCAGCAGTTTGACTAGCGGGGACGGCAATGAGCAGTTCTTC.

In this sample, this clone turned up once. The chain combines TRBV11-2 with TRBJ1-1; TRBD1 is a possible D gene (6 bases). V dropped 6 bases and J dropped 1 base, with 12 bases sitting between them. The CDR3 loop spans 14 amino acids. CDR1 and CDR2 (germline): SGHAT, FQNNGV. The CDR3 loop reads CASSWGGGNTEAFF. In DNA, the CDR3 is TGTGCCAGCAGTTGGGGGGGCGGGAACACTGAAGCTTTCTTT.

The chain joins TRBV29-1 to TRBJ2-3, with D maybe TRBD1 (5 bases). Per the germline V gene, CDR1 is SQVTM and CDR2 is ANQGSEA. The CDR3 consists of 13 residues. CDR3 nucleotides: TGCAGTGGGGCAGCCACTAGCACAGATACGCAGTATTTT. As protein: CSGAATSTDTQYF.

This clone was detected once. V gene TRBV3-1 (or the pseudogene TRBV3-2) combines with J gene TRBJ2-5, with 11 nucleotides matching TRBD2. V trimming: 4 bases; J trimming: 2 bases; junction bases outside the gene matches: 3. This CDR3 is 15 amino acids long. CDR1 and CDR2 (germline): LGHDT, YNNKEL (reference sequence). This CDR3 is CASSPTSGAQETQYF. The DNA of the CDR3 is TGTGCCAGCAGCCCGACTAGCGGGGCGCAAGAGACCCAGTACTTC.

This clone was seen a single time. V and J are TRBV28 and TRBJ1-5; D is possibly TRBD1 (5 bases). V lost 6 bases, J lost 6 bases, and 18 bases lay in between. The germline V gene has CDR1 MDHEN and CDR2 SYDVKM. CDR3 length equals 15 residues. CDR3 nucleotide sequence: TGTGCCAGCAGCCCGCCGAAGGGGATGTCTCAGCCCCAGCATTTT. Its translation: CASSPPKGMSQPQHF.

The CDR3 sequence is CASSYGGLGTGELFF. CDR3 nucleotides: TGTGCCAGCAGTTACGGAGGGCTGGGCACCGGGGAGCTGTTTTTT. The V gene is TRBV6-5, the J gene TRBJ2-2; weak D call: TRBD2 (6 bases). This CDR3 has 15 amino acids. The germline V gene has CDR1 MNHEY and CDR2 SVGAGI. The germline V and J ends were trimmed by 2 bases and 4 bases, with 11 bases remaining between them.

The V call is TRBV10-3, the J call TRBJ2-3, with 7 nucleotides matching TRBD2. With 7 bases clipped from V and 0 bases from J, the junction kept 7 bases outside the gene matches. CDR1 and CDR2 (germline): ENHRY, SYGVKD. This CDR3 has 15 residues. The CDR3 DNA reads as TGTGCCATCACCGAGCGGGATACTAGCACAGATACGCAGTATTTT. Amino acids: CAITERDTSTDTQYF.

J is TRBJ1-1 and V is TRBV6-5; D remains ambiguous. V was pared by 2 bases and J by 1 base, with 8 bases between. The CDR3 runs 14 residues. The germline V gene encodes CDR1 MNHEY and CDR2 SVGAGI. CDR3 residues: CASSYRGSNTEAFF. CDR3 nucleotides: TGTGCCAGCAGTTACCGCGGCTCGAACACTGAAGCTTTCTTT.

In DNA form, the CDR3 reads TGTGCCAGCAGGGTCAGGGGAACCTTAGAATCACCCCTCCACTTT. Residues: CASRVRGTLESPLHF. V usage is TRBV28 and J usage is TRBJ1-6, with D possibly TRBD1 on 6 matching bases. With 6 bases removed from V and 10 bases from J, the gap between germline ends came to 19 bases. Looked up from germline, CDR1 is MDHEN and CDR2 is SYDVKM. The CDR3 is 15 amino acids.